These 3 T cell receptor beta chains came from one sample sequenced in a study of T cell changes during pregnancy in multiple sclerosis (dated by TCRdb to between 2018 and 2020). Library prep was done by the immunoSEQ multiplex PCR assay. Drawn from immuneACCESS, this table holds only the in-frame rearrangements with V and J called that TCRdb kept. Clones are partly lost; checked studies trace under half to an unresolved V gene and leave the rest unexplained. The sample yields just under 80,000 clones; approximately 92% were counted once. The ten largest make up over 0.8% of the sample. The sample consisted of peripheral blood, taken in the first trimester of pregnancy. The receptors here all came from a female donor with multiple sclerosis, enrolled in a pregnancy study.

This chain joins TRBV4-2 and TRBJ1-6; D is undetermined. The germline V and J ends were trimmed by 0 bases and 6 bases, with 9 bases remaining between them. In germline, CDR1 is LGHNA, CDR2 YNFKEQ. The CDR3 extends over 15 amino acids. This chain's CDR3 is CASSQEEGLNSPLHF. The CDR3 coding sequence is TGTGCCAGCAGCCAAGAAGAAGGACTTAATTCACCCCTCCACTTT.

This clone was counted between two and nine times. The gene calls are TRBV4-2 and TRBJ1-1; D is uncertain. V was cut by 1 base and J by 6 bases, with 12 bases left in between. CDR1 LGHNA and CDR2 YNFKEQ come from the germline V gene. This CDR3 is built from 14 residues. Here the CDR3 reads CASSQGPQRAEAFF. As DNA, the CDR3 is TGTGCCAGCAGCCAAGGGCCTCAGCGCGCTGAAGCTTTCTTT.

This chain connects TRBV13 to TRBJ1-2; a weak D match, TRBD1 (6 bases). V was cut by 8 bases and J by 5 bases, with 18 bases left in between. The length of the CDR3 is 14 residues. From germline, CDR1 is PRHDT and CDR2 FYEKMQ (reference sequence). In DNA form, the CDR3 reads TGTGCCAGCCGATCCCGAGACAGGATTTATGGCTACACCTTC. It codes for CASRSRDRIYGYTF.